Detailed here is one TCR beta chain. Its antigen is still unknown. The data originate from a study of OX40 agonist ivuxolimab in advanced cancers. Study in general: Six ivuxolimab dose levels, 0.01 to 10 mg/kg, were given intravenously every 2 weeks. Three patients responded partially, comprising one with hepatocellular carcinoma and two with cutaneous melanoma.

Study results and limitations: Among patients with partial responses at 0.1-3.0 mg/kg, clonal expansion was among the lowest.

Profiling relied on immunoSEQ multiplex PCR, and the TCRdb table lists in-frame clones only, not all of them. The data contain more than 65,000 clones, approximately 91% of them seen just once; the ten biggest clones take up 0.38%. The CDR3 is 15 residues long. V was trimmed by 6 bases and J by 1 base, leaving 12 bases between them. Germline V gene lookup returns CDR1 MNHEY and CDR2 SVGAGI. The sequence derives from an adult with an advanced solid tumor such as melanoma, head and neck, liver or kidney cancer. The starting material was CD4+ or CD8+ T cells sorted from blood, obtained in a trial of the OX40 agonist ivuxolimab. The V gene is TRBV6-5, the J gene TRBJ1-4, with a possible D match to TRBD1 (6 bases). CDR3: CASSRDTGTNEKLFF. The CDR3 DNA reads as TGTGCCAGCAGCCGGGACACAGGAACTAATGAAAAACTGTTTTTT.